The table lists the clone carrying this T cell receptor beta chain with a few counts. Its antigen is as yet unknown. The data stem from a study of blood T cells in healthy people across ages. CDR1 and CDR2 (germline): SGHRS, YFSETQ. CDR3 size: 18 residues. Extraction of total RNA produced a minimum of 5 micrograms from each sample. A second PCR of about 7 to 11 cycles used a sample-barcoded 5' primer and a J-beta primer mix. TCRdb reprocessed the 5' RACE reads via MiXCR and lists one record per CDR3 protein. The sample shows fewer than 1,200,000 distinct CDR3 sequences, 20% to 25% of them seen only once. Study results and limitations: Naive T cell percentage showed a strong correlation with the diversity of TCR beta. Higher diversity, along with more naive CD4+ cells, distinguished long-lived donors from aged donors.

This same sample was also taken into another study, of T cells of mothers and their children. That source adds: The second PCR used the M1S primer, and this primer added sample barcodes and 2-4 random nucleotides.

This TCR was recovered from a girl aged 2 to 9 in good health. The chain couples TRBV5-1 to TRBJ2-5, with 8 bases fitting TRBD2. The J call may be faulty, since TRBJ2-1 better matches the DNA end. The source material was blood. The CDR3 loop reads CASSLFWELAAKDNEQFF. Here the CDR3 DNA reads TGCGCCAGCAGCTTGTTCTGGGAACTAGCGGCAAAGGACAATGAGCAGTTCTTC.